Listed below are T cell receptor beta chains from one sample, sequenced in a study of T cells after yellow fever vaccination. TCRdb redid the calling of the 5' RACE reads with MiXCR, one entry per CDR3 protein. Here the sample spans around 250,000 distinct CDR3 sequences, around 5.2% being singletons. The specimen was CD4+ T cells sorted from PBMCs, collected on the day of the yellow fever booster vaccination. All receptors come from a man in his late teens or twenties who received the YFV17D yellow fever vaccine. Each CDR3 is given with its conserved first and last residue. The D gene is left open where the match is weak. Size tells how often a clone was seen (once, few, many) or the class of an expanded clone, and some rows leave it out.

v_call	clone_size	j_call	d_call	cdr3_nt	cdr3_aa
TRBV20-1	many	TRBJ1-1	.	TGCAGTGCTAATCCGATGAACACTGAAGCTTTCTTT	CSANPMNTEAFF
TRBV6-2/TRBV6-3	many	TRBJ2-5	.	TGTGCCAGCAGTTACCAACCAACAGGGAAAGAGACCCAGTACTTC	CASSYQPTGKETQYF
TRBV11-2	few	TRBJ1-5	.	TGTGCCAGCAGCTTCCAGGGAGCTCAGCCCCAGCATTTT	CASSFQGAQPQHF
TRBV18	few	TRBJ2-5	.	TGTGCCAGCTCACCACGGCGGGGGCAGCAAGAGACCCAGTACTTC	CASSPRRGQQETQYF
TRBV5-6	many	TRBJ2-7	.	TGTGCCAGCAGCTCCCCCGGGTCAGGGTCAGCCTACGAGCAGTACTTC	CASSSPGSGSAYEQYF
TRBV6-2/TRBV6-3	many	TRBJ2-5	.	TGTGCCAGCAGTCCCCTCGGACTACCTGACCAAGAGACCCAGTACTTC	CASSPLGLPDQETQYF
TRBV7-2	many	TRBJ2-3	.	TGTGCCAGCAGCTCCGCTGATACGCAGTATTTT	CASSSADTQYF
TRBV6-5	.	TRBJ2-7	.	TGTGCCAGCAGTTATGTGGGTAGCTCCTACGAGCAGTACTTC	CASSYVGSSYEQYF
TRBV5-1	.	TRBJ2-1	TRBD2	TGCGCCAGCAGCCGTACGGCTAGCGGGGGGCTATTTAGCTCCTACAATGAGCAGTTCTTC	CASSRTASGGLFSSYNEQFF
TRBV6-6	many	TRBJ2-3	TRBD2	TGTGCCAGCAGTTCCCGACTTAGCGGGGACACAGATACGCAGTATTTT	CASSSRLSGDTDTQYF
TRBV10-3	.	TRBJ1-1	.	TGTGCCACCCGGCGGGGGGACACTGAAGCTTTCTTT	CATRRGDTEAFF
TRBV7-2	many	TRBJ1-2	.	TGTGCCAGCAGCTTAACCCAGGGGCTGGGTGGCTACACCTTC	CASSLTQGLGGYTF
TRBV11-2	many	TRBJ1-4	.	TGTGCCAGCAGCTTCGTGGGTGAAAAACTGTTTTTT	CASSFVGEKLFF
TRBV28	many	TRBJ1-5	.	TGTGCCAGCAGTTCCTCGGGGCAACTATATCAGCCCCAGCATTTT	CASSSSGQLYQPQHF
TRBV12-3/TRBV12-4	.	TRBJ1-2	TRBD1	TGTGCCAGCAGGCCTACAGGGGGTCTTGGCTACACCTTC	CASRPTGGLGYTF